This entry features one TCR beta chain sequence. Its antigen is not known. TCRdb keeps only in-frame clones here, not all; method: immunoSEQ multiplex PCR. The profile shows 35,000 to 40,000 clones, roughly 87% of them singletons. These data belong to a study of graft-versus-host responses after intestinal transplantation. Whole-study findings and limits: Marrow from the recipient contained GvH clones, some of which had appeared first in ileum or blood. Elevated graft-versus-host to host-versus-graft clonal ratios in allografts were recorded for patients with graft-donor T cell macrochimerism.

The V gene's germline CDR1 is MNHNS and CDR2 SASEGT. Trimming removed 3 bases from V and 12 bases from J, with 12 bases in between. This CDR3 region has 12 residues. Lymphocytes from graft epithelium and lamina propria were isolated. The chain links TRBV6-1 to TRBJ1-5, with a weak D call TRBD1 (6 bases). This sequence was found in a human patient who received an intestinal transplant, so some T cells may come from the graft donor. Sample: ileum tissue, taken more than 200 days after intestinal transplant. CDR3 sequence reads: CASSESGGGQHF. CDR3 bases: TGTGCCAGCAGTGAGTCCGGAGGGGGCCAGCATTTT.